A single sample is the source of the 19 T cell receptor beta chains below, sequenced in a study of blood T cells in healthy people across ages. Primed by a sample-barcoded 5' primer and a J-beta primer mix, a second PCR proceeded for roughly 6 to 12 cycles. TCRdb re-called the 5' RACE reads through MiXCR, storing one row per CDR3 protein. The data show under 1,000,000 distinct CDR3 sequences, around 45% seen once. Sequenced sample: blood. Receptors were obtained from a man at least 80 years old in good health.

This clonotype turned up a few times. The rearrangement links TRBV6-5 to TRBJ2-6, with D hard to call. There are 17 residues in the CDR3. V was cut by 0 bases and J by 0 bases, with 9 bases left in between. Germline V gene lookup returns CDR1 MNHEY and CDR2 SVGAGI. For the CDR3, the DNA is TGTGCCAGCAGTTACTCGACCAGAATCTCTGGGGCCAACGTCCTGACTTTC. Protein sequence: CASSYSTRISGANVLTF.

The chain employs TRBV18 and TRBJ2-1, with 9 bases aligning to TRBD2. Germline lookup yields CDR1 KGHSH and CDR2 LQKENI. CDR3 length: 16 residues. V lost 3 bases and J lost 7; bases outside the gene matches: 10. The CDR3 nucleotides read TGTGCCAGCTCACCCGATATAGCGGGAGATCCGAATGAGCAGTTCTTC. Protein product: CASSPDIAGDPNEQFF.

This clonotype was detected only a few times. The chain combines TRBV5-1 with TRBJ2-5, with D unclear. This CDR3 has 16 residues. Germline V gives CDR1 SGHRS, CDR2 YFSETQ. Trimming removed 4 bases from V and 0 bases from J, with 16 bases in between. The CDR3 region has the DNA TGCGCCAGCAGCGAAGAGATCTGGACGGACCAAGAGACCCAGTACTTC. This encodes CASSEEIWTDQETQYF.

Only a few counts were recorded for this clonotype. This chain links TRBV9 with TRBJ2-1; D remains ambiguous. The CDR3 consists of 16 residues. Trimming pared 0 bases from V and 10 bases from J, leaving 20 bases between. CDR1 is SGDLS and CDR2 is YYNGEE in the germline V gene. The CDR3 DNA follows: TGTGCCAGCAGCGTAGTGGATAGTGGGATCGGCAGGGAGCAGTTCTTC. It encodes CASSVVDSGIGREQFF.

This clonotype was seen more than once but under ten times. This chain connects TRBV20-1 to TRBJ2-1, with 8 positions matching TRBD2. Germline CDR1 reads DFQATT; CDR2 reads SNEGSKA (reference sequence). The length of the CDR3 is 15 residues. V lost 0 bases and J lost 8; bases outside the gene matches: 9. The CDR3 spells CSARDGAGDQYEQFF. In DNA form, the CDR3 reads TGCAGTGCTAGAGATGGAGCGGGAGACCAGTATGAGCAGTTCTTC.

The chain couples TRBV20-1 to TRBJ1-1, with D possibly TRBD1 on 5 matching bases. The CDR3 consists of 16 residues. Germline V gene sequence: CDR1 DFQATT, CDR2 SNEGSKA (reference sequence). Trimming shortened V by 2 bases and J by 6 bases, and 22 bases separated the two germline ends. For the CDR3, the DNA is TGCAGTGCTAGAAGTCGGCAGGGAAGGTCGAGCGCTGAAGCTTTCTTT. Its protein product is CSARSRQGRSSAEAFF.

This clonotype was seen more than once but under ten times. This chain joins TRBV6-1 and TRBJ1-5; 8 bases align to TRBD1. This CDR3 comprises 14 residues. Germline CDR1 MNHNS, CDR2 SASEGT. With V trimmed by 7 bases and J by 0 bases, 2 bases remained unmatched. Written as DNA, the CDR3 is TGTGCCAGCACCGGACAGGGTAGCAATCAGCCCCAGCATTTT. It codes for CASTGQGSNQPQHF.

In the case of this clonotype: At one of its ends the junction is not consistent with the germline gene, which may arise from a read error. The CDR3 region is CAVSESSGTSGRADTQYF. In nucleotides, the CDR3 is TGTGCCGTCAGTGAGTCTTCCGGGACTAGCGGGAGGGCAGATACGCAGTATTTT. The chain carries TRBV10-3 and TRBJ2-3; 16 nucleotides line up with TRBD2. This CDR3 has 18 residues. The V gene's germline CDR1 is ENHRY and CDR2 SYGVKD.

V and J are TRBV20-1 and TRBJ2-3; D perhaps matches TRBD1 (5 bases). The germline gives CDR1 DFQATT, CDR2 SNEGSKA (reference sequence). The CDR3 totals 13 residues. V was trimmed by 1 base and J by 4 bases, leaving 9 bases between them. The CDR3 protein is CSARGGEADTQYF. The CDR3 DNA follows: TGCAGTGCTAGAGGGGGCGAGGCAGATACGCAGTATTTT.

This clonotype came up a few times. The chain links TRBV9 to TRBJ2-1; 11 bases map to TRBD2. Unmatched junction bases numbered 3, after V lost 0 bases and J lost 7 bases. The CDR3 sequence is 15 residues long. Germline V gene lookup returns CDR1 SGDLS and CDR2 YYNGEE. The CDR3 protein is CASSVVAGGLNEQFF. CDR3 coding DNA: TGTGCCAGCAGCGTAGTAGCGGGAGGGTTAAATGAGCAGTTCTTC.

This rearrangement joins TRBV7-2 to TRBJ2-1, with 7 positions matching TRBD2. The DNA end is more similar to TRBJ2-7, so the J call may be wrong. The CDR3 totals 17 residues. The germline gives CDR1 SGHTA, CDR2 FQGNSA. The CDR3 DNA reads as TGTGCCAGCAGCTTAGGACTAGCCGCGAGCTCCTACAATGAGCAGTACTTC. This codes for CASSLGLAASSYNEQYF.

The sample holds a few counts of this clonotype. The rearrangement joins TRBV5-6 to TRBJ1-4, with 8 nucleotides matching TRBD1. J lost 2 bases, V lost 7 bases, and 10 bases had no gene match. Germline CDR1 is SGHDT and CDR2 is YYEEEE. The CDR3 sequence is 16 residues long. CDR3 region: CASGLFDRGTNEKLFF. CDR3 in DNA: TGTGCCAGCGGGTTGTTTGACAGGGGTACTAATGAAAAACTGTTTTTT.

V and J are TRBV9 and TRBJ2-3; 12 bases align to TRBD2. The length of the CDR3 is 16 residues. J was trimmed by 3 bases and V by 0 bases; bases with no gene match: 2. CDR1 is SGDLS, CDR2 YYNGEE, per germline. The CDR3 is CASSVGGTSGTDTQYF. The CDR3 bases are TGTGCCAGCAGCGTAGGGGGGACTAGCGGGACAGATACGCAGTATTTT.

A remark on this clonotype: One end of the junction fails to match germline, which may point to a read error. The J gene is TRBJ2-5, the V gene TRBV30; tentatively, D is TRBD2 (6 bases). The DNA end is a closer match to TRBJ2-7, so the J assignment may be wrong. This CDR3 region has 13 residues. In germline, CDR1 is GTSNPN, CDR2 SVGIG (reference sequence). This CDR3 reads CAGSTAGSYEQYF. The CDR3 DNA follows: TGTGCCGGGAGTACCGCGGGGAGCTACGAGCAGTACTTC.

This clonotype was observed once. This sequence joins TRBV6-1 and TRBJ2-5, with D tentatively TRBD2 (5 bases). The germline gives CDR1 MNHNS, CDR2 SASEGT. The length of the CDR3 is 11 residues. V was cut by 7 bases and J by 11 bases, with 14 bases left in between. CDR3 DNA sequence: TGTGCCAGCACCGAATCATGGGAGCAGTACTTC. The encoded protein is CASTESWEQYF.

This clonotype was counted a few times. The chain uses TRBV12-3 or TRBV12-4 and TRBJ2-2, with 11 bases identical to TRBD2. With V trimmed by 7 bases and J by 4 bases, 5 bases remained unmatched. This CDR3 is built from 15 residues. The CDR3 DNA sequence: TGTGCCAGCACCCTTAGCGGGAGGGCCACCGGGGAGCTGTTTTTT. Its translation is CASTLSGRATGELFF.

This clonotype has only a few counts. The chain links TRBV12-3 or TRBV12-4 to TRBJ1-2, with D unresolved. The CDR3 is 17 amino acids. Trimming left V 3 bases short and J 0 bases short, with 17 bases between. CDR3 sequence: CASSFTSPQRTNYGYTF. In DNA, the CDR3 is TGTGCCAGCAGTTTTACCTCGCCACAGCGCACTAACTATGGCTACACCTTC.

This clonotype showed up just a few times. The chain recombines TRBV28 with TRBJ2-1, with D maybe TRBD2 (5 bases). Germline V gene lookup returns CDR1 MDHEN and CDR2 SYDVKM. V lost 4 bases and J 10 bases, leaving 20 bases between the germline ends. The CDR3 has 15 amino acids. In DNA form, the CDR3 reads TGTGCCAGCAGTTCAACTAGTGGGCGTGTGGGAGAGCAGTTCTTC. Translating it yields CASSSTSGRVGEQFF.

This chain connects TRBV15 to TRBJ2-2; 11 positions match TRBD2. This CDR3 spans 17 amino acids. With V trimmed by 3 bases and J by 3 bases, 6 bases remained unmatched. The germline gives CDR1 LNHNV, CDR2 YYDKDF (reference sequence). CDR3: CATSRQLAGDYTGELFF. For the CDR3, the DNA is TGTGCCACCAGCAGGCAACTAGCGGGGGATTACACCGGGGAGCTGTTTTTT.